These 11 T cell receptor beta chains were all obtained from the same sample, sequenced in a study of breast tumors, draining lymph nodes, adjacent tissues. TCRdb called the multiplex PCR reads again in MiXCR, with one record for every CDR3 protein. The sample includes approximately 190,000 distinct CDR3 sequences, 25% to 40% of them seen just once. The lymph nodes were axillary draining lymph nodes from breast cancer patients. The sample taken for sequencing was axillary lymph node tissue. The receptors originated from a female donor with breast cancer. Some clones in this sample may be carry-over from other donors' samples.

At least ten counts were recorded for this clonotype. The chain employs TRBV11-2 and TRBJ2-1, with D perhaps TRBD1 or TRBD2 (5 bases each). The CDR3 extends over 18 amino acids. Germline lookup yields CDR1 SGHAT and CDR2 FQNNGV. The germline V and J ends were trimmed by 1 base and 0 bases, with 16 bases remaining between them. CDR3 residues: CASSLGAGRDLSYNEQFF. CDR3 in DNA: TGTGCCAGCAGCTTAGGAGCCGGAAGGGACCTCTCCTACAATGAGCAGTTCTTC.

This clonotype appeared once. This clone may be a read error of a much larger clone one base away. This chain connects TRBV28 to TRBJ2-5; the D gene is possibly TRBD2 (7 bases). With 6 bases removed from V and 9 bases from J, the gap between germline ends came to 23 bases. The length of the CDR3 is 15 residues. Looked up from germline, CDR1 is MDHEN and CDR2 is SYDVKM. CDR3 sequence (DNA): TGTGCCAGCAGCCAGCCTTTGGGGGGGCGCGAGGCCCAGTACTTC. It specifies CASSQPLGGREAQYF.

This clonotype has at least ten counts. The J gene is TRBJ2-1, the V gene TRBV6-5; TRBD1 is a possible D gene (6 bases). Germline V gene lookup returns CDR1 MNHEY and CDR2 SVGAGI. This CDR3 has 13 residues. Trimming removed 10 bases at V and 6 bases at J, with 16 bases between. CDR3 nucleotides: TGTGCCACATCTATGACAGGACTCAATGAGCAGTTCTTC. Protein product: CATSMTGLNEQFF.

This clonotype was counted ten times or more. The J gene is TRBJ1-5, the V gene TRBV19; D is ambiguous. Germline CDR1 is LNHDA and CDR2 is SQIVND (reference sequence). CDR3 length: 15 amino acids. V was pared by 5 bases and J by 0 bases, with 11 bases between. The CDR3 spells CASSLGRNSNQPQHF. CDR3 bases: TGTGCCAGTAGTCTCGGACGGAATAGCAATCAGCCCCAGCATTTT. Full variable domain (rest looked up from reference TRBV19 and TRBJ1-5): DGGITQSPKYLFRKEGQNVTLSCEQNLNHDAMYWYRQDPGQGLRLIYYSQIVNDFQKGDIAEGYSVSREKKESFPLTVTSAQKNPTAFYLCASSLGRNSNQPQHFGDGTRLSIL.

This clonotype was seen many times. The rearrangement uses TRBV7-2 and TRBJ1-3; no definite D call. V lost 5 bases and J lost 0, with 11 bases in between. The germline V gene encodes CDR1 SGHTA and CDR2 FQGNSA. This CDR3 spans 15 amino acids. The DNA for the CDR3 is TGTGCCAGCAGCGCGCAACAGAGCTCTGGAAACACCATATATTTT. Amino acid sequence: CASSAQQSSGNTIYF.

This clonotype was recorded at least ten times. The CDR3 DNA reads TGCAGTGCTAGAGTCGACATCGTGGGGCAGTTCTTC. Translating gives CSARVDIVGQFF. The gene calls are TRBV20-1 and TRBJ2-1; D uncertain. Germline lookup yields CDR1 DFQATT and CDR2 SNEGSKA (reference sequence). The V gene lost 1 base and the J gene lost 12 bases, with 13 bases spanning the gap. The CDR3 sequence is 12 residues long.

For this clonotype: A single base separates this from a much larger clone, so it may be a read error. This sequence joins TRBV19 and TRBJ1-2; D ambiguous. There are 13 residues in the CDR3. Germline-derived CDR1 and CDR2 are LNHDA and SQIVND (reference sequence). Trimming left V 8 bases short and J 8 bases short, with 18 bases between. The CDR3 DNA reads as TGTGCCAGTGGGGAGGTTGGACCAAGAGGCTACACCTTC. This gives the protein CASGEVGPRGYTF.

This clonotype was seen repeatedly, ten times or more. This chain connects TRBV10-3 to TRBJ2-7; 7 positions agree with TRBD1. Trimming took 9 bases from V and 0 from J; bases not matched to a gene: 8. CDR3 size: 14 residues. Germline V gives CDR1 ENHRY, CDR2 SYGVKD. In DNA form, the CDR3 reads TGTGCCATAAACGGCGAGGGGGCCTCCTACGAGCAGTACTTC. As protein: CAINGEGASYEQYF.

This clonotype was seen at least ten times. The chain uses TRBV5-1 and TRBJ2-2; TRBD1 aligns across 8 bases. V gave up 4 bases and J gave up 6 bases; unmatched junction bases: 5. Germline V gives CDR1 SGHRS, CDR2 YFSETQ. The CDR3 has 14 residues. The CDR3 coding sequence is TGCGCCAGCAGCCCGGACAGGGTGGCCGGGGAGCTGTTTTTT. It translates to CASSPDRVAGELFF.

There are many counts of this clonotype. This sequence joins TRBV20-1 and TRBJ1-3; unclear D gene. V shed 8 bases and J shed 2 bases, with 13 bases lying between them. The CDR3 has 13 amino acids. Germline V lookup: CDR1 DFQATT, CDR2 SNEGSKA (reference sequence). CDR3 bases: TGCAGTTTAGGTAGATCGCCTGGAAACACCATATATTTT. This gives the protein CSLGRSPGNTIYF.

For this clonotype: This may arise from a read error, as a much more abundant clone is one base away. The genes are TRBV6-1 and TRBJ2-7; 8 nucleotides align to TRBD1. J was trimmed by 2 bases and V by 4 bases; bases with no gene match: 7. Looked up from germline, CDR1 is MNHNS and CDR2 is SASEGT. The CDR3 totals 15 residues. The CDR3 loop is CASSGDRFLPYEQYF. The DNA for the CDR3 is TGTGCCAGCAGTGGGGACAGGTTCCTCCCCTACGAGCAGTACTTC.